This entry lists 19 T cell receptor beta chains sequenced from one sample in a study of blood T cell repertoires in COVID-19. This table comes from immunoSEQ multiplex PCR, and its TCRdb copy is limited to in-frame clones, with some not included. The repertoire includes about 130,000 clones, about 88% of them detected once, and 4% to 5% sits in the top ten. The sequenced sample consisted of peripheral blood. These receptors were taken from a man in his fifties or sixties with COVID-19, enrolled during active disease.

The chain is built from TRBV3-1 (or the pseudogene TRBV3-2) and TRBJ1-5; D remains unclear. Trimming removed 1 base from V and 6 bases from J, with 7 bases in between. Germline V gene lookup returns CDR1 LGHDT and CDR2 YNNKEL (reference sequence). This CDR3 comprises 13 residues. The CDR3 coding sequence is TGTGCCAGCAGCCAAGGCAGGCGTCAGCCCCAGCATTTT. Protein product: CASSQGRRQPQHF.

CDR3 in DNA: TGTGCCAGCAGCCCGGCGACAGGGCCCTACGAGCAGTACTTC. Translated: CASSPATGPYEQYF. This chain uses TRBV3-1 (or the pseudogene TRBV3-2) with TRBJ2-7, with 7 bases identical to TRBD1. CDR1 and CDR2 from the germline V gene are LGHDT and YNNKEL (reference sequence). The ends lost 4 bases at V and 2 bases at J; junction bases unmatched: 5. The CDR3 sequence is 14 residues long.

The genes are TRBV6-5 and TRBJ2-3; 8 positions match TRBD1. Germline CDR1 and CDR2: MNHEY and SVGAGI. V lost 5 bases and J lost 2; bases outside the gene matches: 6. The CDR3 runs 15 residues. CDR3 in amino acids: CASSKLGQDTDTQYF. CDR3 DNA: TGTGCCAGCAGTAAATTGGGACAGGACACAGATACGCAGTATTTT.

The V gene is TRBV28, the J gene TRBJ1-2; D might be TRBD1 (5 bases). Germline values: CDR1 MDHEN, CDR2 SYDVKM. The V end lost 10 bases, the J end lost 3 bases, and 21 bases lay between the germline ends. This CDR3 region has 15 residues. CDR3 coding DNA: TGTGCCACAGGACAAGGTTTGGGGTTGGACTATGGCTACACCTTC. Protein sequence: CATGQGLGLDYGYTF.

The chain carries TRBV9 and TRBJ1-2; 10 nucleotides align to TRBD1. After removal of 3 bases from V and 4 bases from J, the junction contained 9 bases not matched to a gene. Germline V CDR1 and CDR2: SGDLS, YYNGEE. This CDR3 region has 16 residues. As DNA, the CDR3 is TGTGCCAGCAGCGAGGGACAGGGGAGGGGAGGCTATGGCTACACCTTC. Amino acids: CASSEGQGRGGYGYTF.

V and J are TRBV29-1 and TRBJ2-1; possibly TRBD2 for D (6 bases). The length of the CDR3 is 13 residues. The germline gives CDR1 SQVTM, CDR2 ANQGSEA. Deletions cut 2 bases from V and 5 bases from J, with 10 bases between. The CDR3 reads CSVERGSHNEQFF. The CDR3, as DNA: TGCAGCGTTGAACGGGGGTCTCACAATGAGCAGTTCTTC.

This chain joins TRBV19 and TRBJ1-4, with D maybe TRBD1 (5 bases). Trimming removed 10 bases at V and 5 bases at J, with 14 bases between. Germline V gene lookup returns CDR1 LNHDA and CDR2 SQIVND (reference sequence). The CDR3 length is 13 residues. The chain's CDR3 is CATPSRVNEKLFF. CDR3 nucleotides: TGTGCCACCCCCAGCAGGGTAAATGAAAAACTGTTTTTT.

V is TRBV7-9 and J is TRBJ2-7, with D perhaps TRBD1 (8 bases). This CDR3 has 18 amino acids. Germline V gives CDR1 SEHNR, CDR2 FQNEAQ (reference sequence). The ends were cut back, 2 bases at V and 6 bases at J, with 26 bases in the middle. CDR3 sequence: CASSLFRGRGGDYGEQYF. The DNA for the CDR3 is TGTGCCAGCAGCTTATTCAGGGGGCGCGGAGGGGACTACGGCGAGCAGTACTTC.

This sequence joins TRBV5-1 and TRBJ1-2; possibly TRBD1 for D (5 bases). CDR3 length equals 16 residues. V lost 4 bases and J lost 1, with 17 bases in between. Germline CDR1 is SGHRS and CDR2 is YFSETQ. The CDR3 bases are TGCGCCAGCAGCGCACGCGTATCGGGGGTTAACTATGGCTACACCTTC. It specifies CASSARVSGVNYGYTF. The entire variable domain, with the rest obtained from reference TRBV5-1 and TRBJ1-2, is as follows: KAGVTQTPRYLIKTRGQQVTLSCSPISGHRSVSWYQQTPGQGLQFLFEYFSETQRNKGNFPGRFSGRQFSNSRSEMNVSTLELGDSALYLCASSARVSGVNYGYTFGSGTRLTVV.

J is TRBJ2-1 and V is TRBV13; 8 nucleotides match TRBD2. Germline assignment: CDR1 PRHDT and CDR2 FYEKMQ (reference sequence). The CDR3 loop spans 16 amino acids. Trimming took 3 bases from V and 0 from J; bases not matched to a gene: 4. The CDR3: CASSLQREPSYNEQFF. CDR3 DNA: TGTGCCAGCAGCTTGCAGCGGGAGCCCTCCTACAATGAGCAGTTCTTC. The complete variable domain, with remaining parts taken from reference TRBV13 and TRBJ2-1, reads AAGVIQSPRHLIKEKRETATLKCYPIPRHDTVYWYQQGPGQDPQFLISFYEKMQSDKGSIPDRFSAQQFSDYHSELNMSSLELGDSALYFCASSLQREPSYNEQFFGPGTRLTVL.

V gene TRBV28 combines with J gene TRBJ2-1; TRBD2 matches 11 bases. The CDR3 is 17 amino acids. Germline values: CDR1 MDHEN, CDR2 SYDVKM. With V trimmed by 4 bases and J by 2 bases, 7 bases remained unmatched. The CDR3 sequence: CASSSDKLAGAYNEQFF. The CDR3 DNA sequence: TGTGCCAGCAGTTCGGATAAACTAGCGGGGGCCTACAATGAGCAGTTCTTC. The full variable domain, completed using reference TRBV28 and TRBJ2-1, is DVKVTQSSRYLVKRTGEKVFLECVQDMDHENMFWYRQDPGLGLRLIYFSYDVKMKEKGDIPEGYSVSREKKERFSLILESASTNQTSMYLCASSSDKLAGAYNEQFFGPGTRLTVL.

This clone occurred once. The chain has TRBV4-1 and TRBJ1-2, with 7 bases fitting TRBD1. In germline, CDR1 is MGHRA, CDR2 YSYEKL. Trimming at V came to 0 bases and at J to 2 bases, leaving 3 bases not matched to a gene. CDR3 size: 15 residues. CDR3 in DNA: TGCGCCAGCAGCCAAGATGACAGGGCAAACTATGGCTACACCTTC. Its protein product is CASSQDDRANYGYTF.

The chain joins TRBV12-3 or TRBV12-4 to TRBJ1-5; 7 bases are a match to TRBD1. The CDR3 extends over 13 amino acids. The trim removed 3 bases at V and 6 bases at J, leaving 2 bases unmatched. In nucleotides, the CDR3 is TGTGCCAGCAGTTTTACAGGGGTTCAGCCCCAGCATTTT. Protein: CASSFTGVQPQHF.

V and J are TRBV12-5 and TRBJ2-2; possibly TRBD1 for D (5 bases). Germline V CDR1 and CDR2: LGHNT, FRNRAP. V was cut by 3 bases and J by 4 bases, with 12 bases left in between. There are 15 residues in the CDR3. The CDR3 DNA reads as TGTGCTAGTGGTTTCGGTCAGGGCCCCACCGGGGAGCTGTTTTTT. It is translated as CASGFGQGPTGELFF.

CDR3: CASPKEPQSTDTQYF. CDR3 DNA: TGTGCCAGCCCCAAGGAACCACAGAGCACAGATACGCAGTATTTT. The chain links TRBV21-1 to TRBJ2-3; the D call of TRBD1 is as the table states it, not checked on the DNA. TRBV21-1 is a pseudogene. This CDR3 has 15 amino acids.

This clone was seen more than once but under ten times. The chain recombines TRBV6-2 or TRBV6-3 with TRBJ1-2; D is unresolved. This CDR3 spans 11 amino acids. Trimming shortened V by 6 bases and J by 6 bases, and 8 bases separated the two germline ends. From germline, CDR1 is MNHEY and CDR2 SVGEGT. Here the CDR3 reads CASSKADGYTF. In nucleotides, the CDR3 is TGTGCCAGCAGCAAAGCCGATGGCTACACCTTC.

J is TRBJ1-6 and V is TRBV5-1; D perhaps matches TRBD1 (5 bases). The V and J ends lost 0 bases and 10 bases respectively, with 11 bases between them. This CDR3 is 14 amino acids long. Germline V gene lookup returns CDR1 SGHRS and CDR2 YFSETQ. The CDR3 is CASSLGQGSSPLHF. In nucleotides, the CDR3 is TGCGCCAGCAGCTTGGGGCAGGGCTCCTCACCCCTCCACTTT.

The V call is TRBV10-1, the J call TRBJ2-3, with TRBD2 as a possible D gene (5 bases). Trimming took 2 bases from V and 9 from J, leaving 15 bases between them. The germline CDR1 and CDR2 sequences are WNHNN and SYGVQD (reference sequence). This CDR3 region has 14 residues. The CDR3 nucleotides are TGCGCCAGCAGTGAGCCAACTAGATGGTGGACGCAGTATTTT. Protein: CASSEPTRWWTQYF.

This clone is a singleton in its sample. This sample also contains other DNA sequences that code for the same CDR3. V and J are TRBV12-3 or TRBV12-4 and TRBJ2-7; D is unresolved. This CDR3 region has 13 residues. Trimming took 1 base from V and 2 from J, leaving 6 bases between them. CDR3 nucleotides: TGTGCCAGCAGTTTAGGGCTTACCTACGAGCAGTACTTC. It encodes CASSLGLTYEQYF.